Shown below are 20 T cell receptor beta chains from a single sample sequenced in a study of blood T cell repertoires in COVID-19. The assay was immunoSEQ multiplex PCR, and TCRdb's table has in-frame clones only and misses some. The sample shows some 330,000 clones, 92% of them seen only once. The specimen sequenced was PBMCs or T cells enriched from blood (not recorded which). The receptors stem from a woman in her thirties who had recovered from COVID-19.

The CDR3 nucleotides are TGTGCCAGCAGCCCTCCTACTTTACCCTACGAGCAGTACTTC. This gives the protein CASSPPTLPYEQYF. The gene calls are TRBV11-3 and TRBJ2-7; D not resolved. Germline CDR1 SGHNT, CDR2 YENEEA. This CDR3 is 14 amino acids long. The V end lost 5 bases, the J end lost 2 bases, and 13 bases lay between the germline ends. The entire variable domain, with the rest obtained from reference TRBV11-3 and TRBJ2-7, is as follows: EAGVVQSPRYKIIEKKQPVAFWCNPISGHNTLYWYLQNLGQGPELLIRYENEEAVDDSQLPKDRFSAERLKGVDSTLKIQPAELGDSAVYLCASSPPTLPYEQYFGPGTRLTVT.

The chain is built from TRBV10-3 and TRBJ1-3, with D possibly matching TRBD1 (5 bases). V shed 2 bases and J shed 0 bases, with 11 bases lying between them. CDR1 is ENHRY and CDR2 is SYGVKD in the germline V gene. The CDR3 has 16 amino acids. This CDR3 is CAISESRALSGNTIYF. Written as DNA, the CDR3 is TGTGCCATCAGTGAGAGCAGGGCACTCTCTGGAAACACCATATATTTT.

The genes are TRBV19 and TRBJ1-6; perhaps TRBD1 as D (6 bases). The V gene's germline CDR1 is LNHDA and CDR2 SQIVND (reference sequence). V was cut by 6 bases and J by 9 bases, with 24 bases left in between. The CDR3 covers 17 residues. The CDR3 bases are TGTGCCAGTAGATCAAAAGCGACAGGCCGGAAGATTTCACCCCTCCACTTT. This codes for CASRSKATGRKISPLHF. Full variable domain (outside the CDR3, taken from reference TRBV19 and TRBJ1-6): DGGITQSPKYLFRKEGQNVTLSCEQNLNHDAMYWYRQDPGQGLRLIYYSQIVNDFQKGDIAEGYSVSREKKESFPLTVTSAQKNPTAFYLCASRSKATGRKISPLHFGNGTRLTVT.

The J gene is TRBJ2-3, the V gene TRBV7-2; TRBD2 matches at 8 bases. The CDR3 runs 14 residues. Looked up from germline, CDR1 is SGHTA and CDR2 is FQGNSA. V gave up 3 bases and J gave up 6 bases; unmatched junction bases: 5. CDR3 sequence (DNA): TGTGCCAGCAGCTTTATCAGCGGGGGTGATACGCAGTATTTT. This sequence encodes CASSFISGGDTQYF.

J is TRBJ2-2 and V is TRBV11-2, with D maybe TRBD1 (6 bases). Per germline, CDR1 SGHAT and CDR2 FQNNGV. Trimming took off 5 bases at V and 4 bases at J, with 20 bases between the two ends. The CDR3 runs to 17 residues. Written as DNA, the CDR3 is TGTGCCAGCAGCACGAGAACAGGGACCGCGGGCACCGGGGAGCTGTTTTTT. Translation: CASSTRTGTAGTGELFF.

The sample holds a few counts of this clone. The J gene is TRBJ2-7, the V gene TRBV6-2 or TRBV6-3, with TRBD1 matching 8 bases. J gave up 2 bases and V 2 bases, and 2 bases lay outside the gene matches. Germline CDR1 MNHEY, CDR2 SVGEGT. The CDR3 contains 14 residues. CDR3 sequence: CASSYRTGPYEQYF. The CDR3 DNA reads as TGTGCCAGCAGTTACAGGACAGGGCCCTACGAGCAGTACTTC.

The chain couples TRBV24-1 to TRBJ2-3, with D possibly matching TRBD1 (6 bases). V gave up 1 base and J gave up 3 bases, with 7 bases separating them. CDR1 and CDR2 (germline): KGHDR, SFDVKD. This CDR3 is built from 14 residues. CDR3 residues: CATSDFQGTDTQYF. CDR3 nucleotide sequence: TGTGCCACCAGTGATTTTCAGGGGACAGATACGCAGTATTTT.

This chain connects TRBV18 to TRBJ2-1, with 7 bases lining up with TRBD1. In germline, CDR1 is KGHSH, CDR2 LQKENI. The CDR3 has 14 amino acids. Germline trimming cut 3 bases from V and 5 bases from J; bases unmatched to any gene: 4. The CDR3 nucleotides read TGTGCCAGCTCACCGACAGGGAACAACAATGAGCAGTTCTTC. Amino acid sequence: CASSPTGNNNEQFF.

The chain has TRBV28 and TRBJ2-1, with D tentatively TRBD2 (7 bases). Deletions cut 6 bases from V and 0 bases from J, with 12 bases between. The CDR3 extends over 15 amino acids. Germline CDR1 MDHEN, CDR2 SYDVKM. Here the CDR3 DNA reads TGTGCCAGCAGGGAGGGAGGGGGCTCCTACAATGAGCAGTTCTTC. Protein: CASREGGGSYNEQFF.

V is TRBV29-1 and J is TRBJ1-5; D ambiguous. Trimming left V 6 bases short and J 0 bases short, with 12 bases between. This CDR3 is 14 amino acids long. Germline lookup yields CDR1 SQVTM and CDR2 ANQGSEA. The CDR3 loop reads CSVGEGPSNQPQHF. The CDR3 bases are TGCAGCGTGGGTGAGGGCCCTAGCAATCAGCCCCAGCATTTT.

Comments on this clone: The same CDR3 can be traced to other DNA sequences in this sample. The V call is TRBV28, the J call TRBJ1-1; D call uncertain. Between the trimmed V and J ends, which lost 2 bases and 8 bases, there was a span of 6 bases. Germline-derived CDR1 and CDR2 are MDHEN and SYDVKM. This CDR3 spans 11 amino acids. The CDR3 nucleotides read TGTGCCAGCAGTTTAGGAGGGGAAGCTTTCTTT. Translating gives CASSLGGEAFF.

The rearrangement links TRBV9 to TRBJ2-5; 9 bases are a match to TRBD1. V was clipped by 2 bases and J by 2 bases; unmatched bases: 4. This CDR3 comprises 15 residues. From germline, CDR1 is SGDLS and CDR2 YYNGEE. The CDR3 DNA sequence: TGTGCCAGCAGCGTGGGGGACAGGGATCAAGAGACCCAGTACTTC. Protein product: CASSVGDRDQETQYF.

The CDR3 sequence: CASSLAGQVNEKLFF. The CDR3, as DNA: TGTGCCAGCAGTTTGGCGGGACAGGTTAATGAAAAACTGTTTTTT. The J gene is TRBJ1-4, the V gene TRBV28, with TRBD1 matching 8 bases. Germline trimming cut 3 bases from V and 4 bases from J; bases unmatched to any gene: 4. The CDR3 runs 15 residues. Germline V gene lookup returns CDR1 MDHEN and CDR2 SYDVKM.

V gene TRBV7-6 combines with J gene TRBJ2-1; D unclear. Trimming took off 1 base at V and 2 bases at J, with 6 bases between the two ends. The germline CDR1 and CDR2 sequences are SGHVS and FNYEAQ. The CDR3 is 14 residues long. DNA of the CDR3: TGTGCCAGCAGCTTAGACGGTCCCTACAATGAGCAGTTCTTC. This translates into CASSLDGPYNEQFF.

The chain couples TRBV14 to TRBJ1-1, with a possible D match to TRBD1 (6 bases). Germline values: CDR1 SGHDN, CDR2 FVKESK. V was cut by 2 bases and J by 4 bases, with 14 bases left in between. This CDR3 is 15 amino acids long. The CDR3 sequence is CASSQMRGGGTEAFF. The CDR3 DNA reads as TGTGCCAGCAGCCAAATGAGGGGAGGGGGCACTGAAGCTTTCTTT.

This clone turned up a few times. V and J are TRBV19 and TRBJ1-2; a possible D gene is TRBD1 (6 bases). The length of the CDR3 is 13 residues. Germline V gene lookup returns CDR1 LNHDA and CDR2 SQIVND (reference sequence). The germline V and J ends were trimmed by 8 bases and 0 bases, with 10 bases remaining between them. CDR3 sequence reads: CASGDKPNYGYTF. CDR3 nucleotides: TGTGCCAGTGGGGACAAACCTAACTATGGCTACACCTTC.

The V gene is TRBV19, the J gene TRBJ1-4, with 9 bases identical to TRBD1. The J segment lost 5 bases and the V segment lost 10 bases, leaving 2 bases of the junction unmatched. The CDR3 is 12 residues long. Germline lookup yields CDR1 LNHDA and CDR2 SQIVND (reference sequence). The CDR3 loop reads CATGQGNEKLFF. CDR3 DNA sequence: TGTGCCACCGGACAGGGGAATGAAAAACTGTTTTTT. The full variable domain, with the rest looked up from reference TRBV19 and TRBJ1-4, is DGGITQSPKYLFRKEGQNVTLSCEQNLNHDAMYWYRQDPGQGLRLIYYSQIVNDFQKGDIAEGYSVSREKKESFPLTVTSAQKNPTAFYLCATGQGNEKLFFGSGTQLSVL.

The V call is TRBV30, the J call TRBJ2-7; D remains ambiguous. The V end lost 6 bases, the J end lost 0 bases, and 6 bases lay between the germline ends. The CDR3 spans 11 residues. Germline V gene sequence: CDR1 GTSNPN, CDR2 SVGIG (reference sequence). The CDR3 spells CACELSYEQYF. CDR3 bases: TGTGCCTGTGAGCTCTCCTACGAGCAGTACTTC. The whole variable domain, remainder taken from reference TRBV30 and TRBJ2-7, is SQTIHQWPATLVQPVGSPLSLECTVEGTSNPNLYWYRQAAGRGLQLLFYSVGIGQISSEVPQNLSASRPQDRQFILSSKKLLLSDSGFYLCACELSYEQYFGPGTRLTVT.

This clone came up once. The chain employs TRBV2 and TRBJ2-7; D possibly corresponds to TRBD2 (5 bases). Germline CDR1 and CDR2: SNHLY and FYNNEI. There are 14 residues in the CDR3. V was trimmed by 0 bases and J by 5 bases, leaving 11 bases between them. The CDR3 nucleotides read TGTGCCAGCAGTGAAGCGGAGGAGGTCGACGAGCAGTACTTC. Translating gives CASSEAEEVDEQYF.

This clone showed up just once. The CDR3 loop is CASSEQGGNTGELFF. CDR3 coding DNA: TGTGCCAGCAGTGAGCAGGGGGGTAACACCGGGGAGCTGTTTTTT. The gene calls are TRBV6-4 and TRBJ2-2; D possibly corresponds to TRBD1 (7 bases). The V gene lost 3 bases and the J gene lost 2 bases, with 10 bases spanning the gap. This CDR3 spans 15 amino acids. Germline CDR1 MRHNA, CDR2 SNTAGT.